Listed here are 27 T cell receptor beta chains from one sample, sequenced in a study of cytomegalovirus exposure and HLA in healthy donors. PCR involved 60 Vbeta and 13 Jbeta primers. The repertoire was sequenced with immunoSEQ multiplex PCR; TCRdb's copy has only in-frame clones and lacks some. The repertoire holds just over 150,000 clones, with 84% as singletons. The sequenced sample consisted of PBMCs. The receptors were gathered from a man younger than 35 in good health and CMV-seronegative.

This chain uses TRBV15 with TRBJ1-6, with TRBD1 matching 7 bases. The CDR3 has 14 residues. Germline V gives CDR1 LNHNV, CDR2 YYDKDF (reference sequence). V lost 3 bases and J lost 12; bases outside the gene matches: 8. The CDR3 loop is CATSSDRDVGPLHF. The CDR3 DNA reads TGTGCCACCAGCAGCGACAGGGACGTTGGACCCCTCCACTTT.

As to this clone: At one end, the junction sequence differs from germline, possibly due to a read error. The genes are TRBV7-9 and TRBJ2-3; 7 bases agree with TRBD1. The germline gives CDR1 SEHNR, CDR2 FQNEAQ (reference sequence). This CDR3 is 16 amino acids long. The CDR3 region is CSSSHLQGKNTDTQYF. The CDR3 coding sequence is TGTTCCAGCAGCCATTTACAGGGGAAGAATACAGATACGCAGTATTTT.

In this sample, this clone turned up once. The CDR3 loop is CASSSLTGSEQYF. CDR3 DNA sequence: TGTGCCAGCAGCTCCCTAACAGGGAGCGAGCAGTACTTC. V gene TRBV11-3 combines with J gene TRBJ2-7; TRBD1 is a possible D gene (6 bases). V was cut by 4 bases and J by 6 bases, with 13 bases left in between. Germline CDR1 is SGHNT and CDR2 is YENEEA. The CDR3 spans 13 residues.

The rearrangement links TRBV6-5 to TRBJ1-6; TRBD1 aligns across 11 bases. Trimming removed 6 bases from V and 11 bases from J; junction bases left unmatched: 9. The CDR3 runs to 15 residues. Germline CDR1 MNHEY, CDR2 SVGAGI. This CDR3 is CASSPRTGGKAPLHF. CDR3 nucleotide sequence: TGTGCCAGCAGCCCCAGGACAGGGGGCAAGGCACCCCTCCACTTT.

This clone was counted once. The rearrangement links TRBV29-1 to TRBJ1-1; D is perhaps TRBD1 (6 bases). The V and J ends lost 5 bases and 4 bases respectively, with 14 bases between them. Germline CDR1 SQVTM, CDR2 ANQGSEA. The CDR3 totals 13 residues. In DNA, the CDR3 is TGCAGCGTTTCTGCGCGCAGGGGCACTGAAGCTTTCTTT. Translation gives CSVSARRGTEAFF.

This clone was counted a few times. The genes are TRBV19 and TRBJ1-5, with a tentative D call TRBD1 (5 bases). The CDR3 spans 12 residues. Germline-derived CDR1 and CDR2 are LNHDA and SQIVND (reference sequence). V was pared by 6 bases and J by 5 bases, with 8 bases between. In DNA, the CDR3 is TGTGCCAGTAGCAGGGCTTATCAGCCCCAGCATTTT. This codes for CASSRAYQPQHF. The full variable domain, in which reference TRBV19 and TRBJ1-5 provide the parts outside the CDR3, is DGGITQSPKYLFRKEGQNVTLSCEQNLNHDAMYWYRQDPGQGLRLIYYSQIVNDFQKGDIAEGYSVSREKKESFPLTVTSAQKNPTAFYLCASSRAYQPQHFGDGTRLSIL.

The V call is TRBV28, the J call TRBJ2-7; tentative D call: TRBD1 (6 bases). Trimming took off 2 bases at V and 2 bases at J, with 19 bases between the two ends. The CDR3 totals 17 residues. From germline, CDR1 is MDHEN and CDR2 SYDVKM. The CDR3 spells CASSLGVGGQRTYEQYF. The CDR3 coding sequence is TGTGCCAGCAGTTTAGGGGTCGGAGGACAGAGGACCTACGAGCAGTACTTC.

The J gene is TRBJ2-5, the V gene TRBV7-9, with unresolved D. The germline V gene has CDR1 SEHNR and CDR2 FQNEAQ (reference sequence). The length of the CDR3 is 14 residues. V shed 1 base and J shed 1 base, with 7 bases lying between them. The CDR3 loop is CASSLESFQETQYF. Written as DNA, the CDR3 is TGTGCCAGCAGCTTAGAATCGTTCCAAGAGACCCAGTACTTC.

The chain carries TRBV28 and TRBJ1-5; no definite D call. V lost 3 bases, J lost 5 bases, and 8 bases lay in between. The germline CDR1 and CDR2 sequences are MDHEN and SYDVKM. The CDR3 consists of 13 residues. The CDR3 DNA reads TGTGCCAGCAGTTTTGGCAGATATCAGCCCCAGCATTTT. It encodes CASSFGRYQPQHF.

The CDR3 spells CAIRGGPSGSQNEQFF. The CDR3 DNA reads as TGTGCCATAAGAGGGGGTCCTAGCGGGAGTCAAAATGAGCAGTTCTTC. This sequence joins TRBV10-3 and TRBJ2-1; 10 bases align to TRBD2. Trimming removed 9 bases from V and 7 bases from J; junction bases left unmatched: 15. The CDR3 consists of 16 residues. Germline V lookup: CDR1 ENHRY, CDR2 SYGVKD.

The chain links TRBV19 to TRBJ2-1; D is perhaps TRBD2 (7 bases). V was trimmed by 10 bases and J by 4 bases, leaving 14 bases between them. CDR1 is LNHDA, CDR2 SQIVND, per germline (reference sequence). CDR3 size: 13 residues. The CDR3 DNA sequence: TGTGCCACCCTAGCGGACAGATACAATGAGCAGTTCTTC. Its protein product is CATLADRYNEQFF.

This clone appeared once. The chain couples TRBV5-4 to TRBJ1-1; the match to TRBD1 covers 7 bases. Germline trimming cut 9 bases from V and 5 bases from J; bases unmatched to any gene: 10. CDR3 size: 13 residues. Germline-derived CDR1 and CDR2 are SGHNT and YYREEE (reference sequence). CDR3: CATRGGVRTEAFF. The CDR3 DNA reads as TGTGCCACGAGAGGGGGCGTACGGACTGAAGCTTTCTTT.

The chain couples TRBV7-7 to TRBJ2-2; 8 bases map to TRBD1. Germline V CDR1 and CDR2: SSHAT, FNYEAQ (reference sequence). The V segment lost 5 bases and the J segment 4 bases; nucleotides outside the gene matches: 9. The CDR3 totals 16 residues. CDR3 coding DNA: TGTGCCAGCAGCGTAAGGACAGGGTTTCGCACCGGGGAGCTGTTTTTT. It specifies CASSVRTGFRTGELFF.

The J gene is TRBJ2-1, the V gene TRBV7-9; D ambiguous. There are 15 residues in the CDR3. V shed 5 bases and J shed 4 bases, with 15 bases lying between them. Per the germline V gene, CDR1 is SEHNR and CDR2 is FQNEAQ (reference sequence). CDR3 sequence: CASSPDMASYNEQFF. CDR3 nucleotides: TGTGCCAGCAGCCCCGACATGGCATCTTACAATGAGCAGTTCTTC.

The chain employs TRBV7-3 and TRBJ2-5, with 8 bases aligning to TRBD1. Matching the DNA end better, TRBJ2-7 makes the J call doubtful. The length of the CDR3 is 13 residues. The germline V gene has CDR1 SGHTA and CDR2 FQGTGA. This chain's CDR3 is CASSATGVGEQYF. As DNA, the CDR3 is TGTGCCAGCAGCGCGACAGGGGTCGGCGAGCAGTACTTC.

The J gene is TRBJ1-2, the V gene TRBV19, with TRBD1 as a possible D gene (5 bases). Trimming pared 0 bases from V and 3 bases from J, leaving 14 bases between. Germline V CDR1 and CDR2: LNHDA, SQIVND (reference sequence). The CDR3 extends over 16 amino acids. CDR3 in amino acids: CASSIDLDSPYYGYTF. The CDR3 DNA reads TGTGCCAGTAGTATAGATCTTGACAGTCCATACTATGGCTACACCTTC. Full variable domain (missing parts from reference TRBV19 and TRBJ1-2): DGGITQSPKYLFRKEGQNVTLSCEQNLNHDAMYWYRQDPGQGLRLIYYSQIVNDFQKGDIAEGYSVSREKKESFPLTVTSAQKNPTAFYLCASSIDLDSPYYGYTFGSGTRLTVV.

V is TRBV5-5 and J is TRBJ2-5; 16 bases are shared with TRBD2. V shed 2 bases and J 4 bases; nucleotides not matched to a gene: 8. The CDR3 runs to 18 residues. The germline gives CDR1 SGHKS, CDR2 YYEKEE (reference sequence). Here the CDR3 DNA reads TGTGCCAGCAGCTTAGGGACTAGCGGGGGGGGTGGAGTAGAGACCCAGTACTTC. Protein: CASSLGTSGGGGVETQYF.

The chain employs TRBV29-1 and TRBJ2-7, with TRBD1 identical over 11 bases. CDR3 length: 12 residues. Germline-derived CDR1 and CDR2 are SQVTM and ANQGSEA. The V gene end was trimmed by 7 bases and the J gene end by 4 bases; junction bases not matched to a gene: 3. The CDR3 DNA reads as TGCAGCGCCGGGACAGGGGGGTACGAGCAGTACTTC. Translated: CSAGTGGYEQYF.

This clone was counted once. The rearrangement uses TRBV5-1 and TRBJ1-1; a possible D gene is TRBD1 (6 bases). Per germline, CDR1 SGHRS and CDR2 YFSETQ. Trimming shortened V by 4 bases and J by 1 base, and 11 bases separated the two germline ends. CDR3 size: 14 residues. CDR3 region: CASSPGTRNTEAFF. CDR3 nucleotides: TGCGCCAGCAGCCCCGGGACAAGGAACACTGAAGCTTTCTTT.

Comment on this clone: Since a far larger clone is one base different, this is likely a read error. The identical CDR3 is also encoded by other nucleotide sequences in the sample. CDR3 coding DNA: TGTGCCAGCAGTGTAACAGGCCAGAACACCGAAGCTTTCTTT. Its translation is CASSVTGQNTEAFF. The chain couples TRBV2 to TRBJ1-1; perhaps TRBD1 as D (5 bases). The CDR3 consists of 14 residues. CDR1 and CDR2 (germline): SNHLY, FYNNEI. The full variable domain, with the rest looked up from reference TRBV2 and TRBJ1-1, is EPEVTQTPSHQVTQMGQEVILRCVPISNHLYFYWYRQILGQKVEFLVSFYNNEISEKSEIFDDQFSVERPDGSNFTLKIRSTKLEDSAMYFCASSVTGQNTEAFFGQGTRLTVV.

The chain joins TRBV4-3 to TRBJ1-1; TRBD1 agrees at 7 bases. The V gene end was trimmed by 2 bases and the J gene end by 3 bases; junction bases not matched to a gene: 6. In germline, CDR1 is LGHNA, CDR2 YSLEER. There are 15 residues in the CDR3. This CDR3 is CASSQTGTVYTEAFF. CDR3 coding DNA: TGCGCCAGCAGCCAAACCGGGACAGTGTACACTGAAGCTTTCTTT.

The chain combines TRBV7-6 with TRBJ2-7, with unresolved D. V lost 1 base and J 0 bases, leaving 10 bases between the germline ends. This CDR3 is 15 amino acids long. Germline loops: CDR1 SGHVS, CDR2 FNYEAQ. The CDR3 DNA reads TGTGCCAGCAGCTTAGGGCGGTTAAGCTCCTACGAGCAGTACTTC. It yields the protein CASSLGRLSSYEQYF.

The rearrangement links TRBV11-2 to TRBJ1-2; TRBD1 might be the D (6 bases). Germline lookup yields CDR1 SGHAT and CDR2 FQNNGV. V lost 4 bases to trimming and J lost 3 bases, with 18 bases between them. The CDR3 length is 16 residues. The CDR3 region is CASSSILKGQHYGYTF. The CDR3 nucleotides read TGTGCCAGCAGCTCAATCTTGAAAGGACAGCACTATGGCTACACCTTC.

The chain combines TRBV27 with TRBJ2-7, with 11 bases lining up with TRBD2. CDR1 is MNHEY and CDR2 is SMNVEV in the germline V gene (reference sequence). The CDR3 extends over 14 amino acids. J gave up 1 base and V 10 bases, and 6 bases lay outside the gene matches. CDR3 DNA: TGTGCCACCAAAAGACTAGCGGGGTCCTACGAGCAGTACTTC. Protein sequence: CATKRLAGSYEQYF.

The chain carries TRBV5-1 and TRBJ2-5, with 8 nucleotides matching TRBD1. Germline assignment: CDR1 SGHRS and CDR2 YFSETQ. This CDR3 is built from 16 residues. The junction had 9 bases not matched to a gene; V was cut back by 0 bases and J by 5 bases. The CDR3 spells CASSLAPTGAGETQYF. The CDR3 nucleotides are TGCGCCAGCAGCTTGGCCCCGACAGGGGCGGGGGAGACCCAGTACTTC.

In DNA, the CDR3 is TGTGCCAGTAGTATAGGGGCCGGGACAGCTCACTACGAGCAGTACTTC. Protein: CASSIGAGTAHYEQYF. The rearrangement uses TRBV19 and TRBJ2-7; 7 bases fit TRBD1. Germline V gene sequence: CDR1 LNHDA, CDR2 SQIVND (reference sequence). V shed 1 base, J shed 3 bases, and the junction held 9 bases outside the gene matches. The CDR3 consists of 16 residues. Supplemented by reference TRBV19 and TRBJ2-7, the full variable domain reads DGGITQSPKYLFRKEGQNVTLSCEQNLNHDAMYWYRQDPGQGLRLIYYSQIVNDFQKGDIAEGYSVSREKKESFPLTVTSAQKNPTAFYLCASSIGAGTAHYEQYFGPGTRLTVT.

This chain links TRBV28 with TRBJ1-5, with 11 bases identical to TRBD1. The CDR3 runs 16 residues. V lost 5 bases and J lost 10; bases outside the gene matches: 13. CDR1 MDHEN and CDR2 SYDVKM come from the germline V gene. In DNA, the CDR3 is TGTGCCAGCAGTCCCCGGACAGGGGGCTCTTGGAAACCCCAGCATTTT. The encoded protein is CASSPRTGGSWKPQHF.